The T cell receptor (beta chain) described here comes from a study of CD8 T cells in Susac syndrome. The RNA, roughly 0.45 to 1 ug, was put through reverse transcription using random hexamers. TCRdb re-derived calls from the immunoSEQ multiplex PCR reads in MiXCR, one entry per CDR3 protein. Of about 170,000 distinct CDR3 sequences in the sample, under 95% are singletons; the top ten hold approximately 0.094%. CDR1 and CDR2 (germline): MNHEY, SMNVEV (reference sequence). The CDR3 sequence is 16 residues long. The V and J ends lost 7 bases and 2 bases, in that order; junction bases with no gene match: 13.

This sequence joins TRBV27 and TRBJ2-7, with 8 bases matching TRBD1. This sequence originates from a human donor with multiple sclerosis. The sample consisted of CD4+ T cells from PBMCs. As DNA, the CDR3 is TGTGCCAGCACTTCACCCCAGGGGGCAGGGGCCTACGAGCAGTACTTC. Residues: CASTSPQGAGAYEQYF.